The source of this TCR beta chain is a study of OX40 agonist ivuxolimab in advanced cancers. Broader study findings: Clonal expansion by week 6 occurred in CD4+ and CD8+ blood T cells (at 0.1 to 3.0 mg/kg).

Points on this clone: What it recognizes is unknown.

This CDR3 is built from 14 residues. Sequenced by immunoSEQ multiplex PCR; TCRdb stores in-frame clones only, minus some. This sample carries approximately 70,000 clones, 75% to 85% of them seen once, and the ten largest clones take more than 1.4%. This chain joins TRBV21-1 and TRBJ2-5; the table's D call, TRBD2, was not checked against the DNA. TRBV21-1 is a pseudogene segment. The specimen was CD4+ or CD8+ T cells sorted from blood, collected in a trial of the OX40 agonist ivuxolimab. The receptor's source is an adult with an advanced solid tumor such as melanoma, head and neck, liver or kidney cancer. CDR3 protein: CASSKAVNGETQYF. CDR3 nucleotide sequence: TGTGCCAGCAGCAAAGCAGTCAACGGGGAGACCCAGTACTTC.